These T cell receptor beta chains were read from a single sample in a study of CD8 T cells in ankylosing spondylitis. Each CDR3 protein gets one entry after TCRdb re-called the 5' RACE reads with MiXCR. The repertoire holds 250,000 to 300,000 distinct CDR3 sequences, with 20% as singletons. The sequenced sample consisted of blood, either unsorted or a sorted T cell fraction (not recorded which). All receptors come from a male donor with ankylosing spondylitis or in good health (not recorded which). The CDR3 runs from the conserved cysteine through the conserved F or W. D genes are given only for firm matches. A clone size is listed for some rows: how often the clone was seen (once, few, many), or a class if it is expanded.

CDR3 protein: CASSPGRRTNTGELFF; CDR3 DNA: TGTGCCAGCAGCCCTGGGCGGCGGACGAACACCGGGGAGCTGTTTTTT; V gene: TRBV12-3/TRBV12-4; CDR3 length: 16; J gene: TRBJ2-2; clone size: few; D gene: -
CDR3 protein: CASSLTGPTGNTIYF; CDR3 DNA: TGTGCCAGCAGTTTAACGGGTCCTACTGGAAACACCATATATTTT; V gene: TRBV28; CDR3 length: 15; J gene: TRBJ1-3; clone size: -; D gene: -
CDR3 protein: CASSQDTKDQPQHF; CDR3 DNA: TGTGCCAGCAGCCAAGATACGAAGGATCAGCCCCAGCATTTT; V gene: TRBV3-1; CDR3 length: 14; J gene: TRBJ1-5; clone size: few; D gene: -
CDR3 protein: CASSPTGQHTDTQYF; CDR3 DNA: TGCGCCAGCAGCCCGACGGGACAGCACACAGATACGCAGTATTTT; V gene: TRBV5-1; CDR3 length: 15; J gene: TRBJ2-3; clone size: few; D gene: TRBD1
CDR3 protein: CASSEAGRTRTSGYTF; CDR3 DNA: TGTGCCAGCAGTGAAGCAGGACGGACGCGTACTTCAGGCTACACCTTC; V gene: TRBV2; CDR3 length: 16; J gene: TRBJ1-2; clone size: many; D gene: -
CDR3 protein: CSARETVRVAPNEQFF; CDR3 DNA: TGCAGTGCTAGAGAAACGGTGCGGGTGGCACCAAATGAGCAGTTCTTC; V gene: TRBV20-1; CDR3 length: 16; J gene: TRBJ2-1; clone size: -; D gene: -
CDR3 protein: CAGRLAESTDTQYF; CDR3 DNA: TGTGCCGGAAGACTAGCGGAGAGCACAGATACGCAGTATTTT; V gene: TRBV19; CDR3 length: 14; J gene: TRBJ2-3; clone size: few; D gene: TRBD2
CDR3 protein: CASSQTTGLETQYF; CDR3 DNA: TGCGCCAGCAGCCAAACTACAGGGCTGGAGACCCAGTACTTC; V gene: TRBV5-1; CDR3 length: 14; J gene: TRBJ2-5; clone size: many; D gene: -
CDR3 protein: CASRQTSAGGETQYF; CDR3 DNA: TGCGCCAGCAGGCAAACCTCAGCGGGAGGAGAGACCCAGTACTTC; V gene: TRBV5-1; CDR3 length: 15; J gene: TRBJ2-5; clone size: many; D gene: TRBD2
CDR3 protein: CAISGQGAAYGYTF; CDR3 DNA: TGTGCCATCAGCGGACAGGGGGCTGCCTATGGCTACACCTTC; V gene: TRBV10-3; CDR3 length: 14; J gene: TRBJ1-2; clone size: many; D gene: TRBD1
CDR3 protein: CASTYQTGGTLHF; CDR3 DNA: TGTGCCAGCACCTACCAGACAGGGGGCACCCTCCACTTT; V gene: TRBV6-1; CDR3 length: 13; J gene: TRBJ1-6; clone size: -; D gene: TRBD1
CDR3 protein: CASSPASAEQFF; CDR3 DNA: TGTGCCAGCTCACCAGCTAGCGCCGAGCAGTTCTTC; V gene: TRBV18; CDR3 length: 12; J gene: TRBJ2-1; clone size: few; D gene: -
CDR3 protein: CSARTDLNTEAFF; CDR3 DNA: TGCAGTGCAAGGACAGACTTGAACACTGAAGCTTTCTTT; V gene: TRBV20-1; CDR3 length: 13; J gene: TRBJ1-1; clone size: -; D gene: -
CDR3 protein: CSARDKALYQETQYF; CDR3 DNA: TGCAGTGCTAGAGATAAGGCACTGTACCAAGAGACCCAGTACTTC; V gene: TRBV20-1; CDR3 length: 15; J gene: TRBJ2-5; clone size: -; D gene: -
CDR3 protein: CASSPSRGYNEQFF; CDR3 DNA: TGTGCCAGCAGTCCATCCCGGGGGTACAATGAGCAGTTCTTC; V gene: TRBV27; CDR3 length: 14; J gene: TRBJ2-1; clone size: -; D gene: -
CDR3 protein: CASSTSGEQETQYF; CDR3 DNA: TGTGCCAGCAGCACCTCAGGGGAACAAGAGACCCAGTACTTC; V gene: TRBV9; CDR3 length: 14; J gene: TRBJ2-5; clone size: -; D gene: -
CDR3 protein: CASSQNAGPPDTQYF; CDR3 DNA: TGTGCCAGCAGCCAGAATGCGGGGCCCCCAGATACGCAGTATTTT; V gene: TRBV3-1; CDR3 length: 15; J gene: TRBJ2-3; clone size: few; D gene: -
CDR3 protein: CASSQAPGGANTQYF; CDR3 DNA: TGTGCCAGCAGCCAAGCCCCCGGGGGGGCTAATACGCAGTATTTT; V gene: TRBV3-1; CDR3 length: 15; J gene: TRBJ2-3; clone size: -; D gene: TRBD2
CDR3 protein: CASSVSGLSSTDTQYF; CDR3 DNA: TGTGCCAGCAGCGTGAGCGGGCTTTCTAGCACAGATACGCAGTATTTT; V gene: TRBV9; CDR3 length: 16; J gene: TRBJ2-3; clone size: -; D gene: -
CDR3 protein: CSARGLAGGPTNEQFF; CDR3 DNA: TGCAGTGCAAGAGGGCTAGCGGGAGGTCCTACGAATGAGCAGTTCTTC; V gene: TRBV20-1; CDR3 length: 16; J gene: TRBJ2-1; clone size: few; D gene: TRBD2
CDR3 protein: CASRGVGRAQETQYF; CDR3 DNA: TGTGCCAGCAGGGGCGTAGGCAGGGCCCAAGAGACCCAGTACTTC; V gene: TRBV12-3/TRBV12-4; CDR3 length: 15; J gene: TRBJ2-5; clone size: -; D gene: -
CDR3 protein: CASSYTGGSNQPQHF; CDR3 DNA: TGCGCCAGCAGTTACACAGGGGGATCCAATCAGCCCCAGCATTTT; V gene: TRBV5-1; CDR3 length: 15; J gene: TRBJ1-5; clone size: -; D gene: TRBD1
CDR3 protein: CASRDSWADTEAFF; CDR3 DNA: TGCGCCAGCAGGGACAGCTGGGCGGACACTGAAGCTTTCTTT; V gene: TRBV5-1; CDR3 length: 14; J gene: TRBJ1-1; clone size: -; D gene: -
CDR3 protein: CASSGDSGAGRPTDTQYF; CDR3 DNA: TGTGCCAGCAGTGGGGATAGCGGGGCCGGGAGGCCCACAGATACGCAGTATTTT; V gene: TRBV12-3/TRBV12-4; CDR3 length: 18; J gene: TRBJ2-3; clone size: few; D gene: TRBD2
CDR3 protein: CASSRQGYTQYF; CDR3 DNA: TGCGCCAGCAGCCGACAGGGGTATACGCAGTATTTT; V gene: TRBV5-1; CDR3 length: 12; J gene: TRBJ2-3; clone size: many; D gene: TRBD1
CDR3 protein: CSASLRPQTDTQYF; CDR3 DNA: TGCAGCGCATCCCTTCGTCCCCAAACAGATACGCAGTATTTT; V gene: TRBV29-1; CDR3 length: 14; J gene: TRBJ2-3; clone size: many; D gene: -
CDR3 protein: CASRPGNYGYTF; CDR3 DNA: TGTGCCAGCAGACCCGGGAACTATGGCTACACCTTC; V gene: TRBV12-3/TRBV12-4; CDR3 length: 12; J gene: TRBJ1-2; clone size: few; D gene: -
CDR3 protein: CAIRTDRTSNTGELFF; CDR3 DNA: TGTGCCATCAGGACGGACCGAACCTCGAACACCGGGGAGCTGTTTTTT; V gene: TRBV10-3; CDR3 length: 16; J gene: TRBJ2-2; clone size: few; D gene: -
CDR3 protein: CSASLEGGNQETQYF; CDR3 DNA: TGCAGTGCTAGCCTGGAAGGGGGCAACCAAGAGACCCAGTACTTC; V gene: TRBV20-1; CDR3 length: 15; J gene: TRBJ2-5; clone size: -; D gene: TRBD1
CDR3 protein: CSVDRRAADTQYF; CDR3 DNA: TGCAGCGTTGATCGCAGGGCCGCAGATACGCAGTATTTT; V gene: TRBV29-1; CDR3 length: 13; J gene: TRBJ2-3; clone size: few; D gene: -
CDR3 protein: CSADRLAGVIDTQYF; CDR3 DNA: TGCAGTGCGGACCGACTAGCGGGAGTAATAGATACGCAGTATTTT; V gene: TRBV20-1; CDR3 length: 15; J gene: TRBJ2-3; clone size: many; D gene: TRBD2
CDR3 protein: CASSPGQDEGNTEAFF; CDR3 DNA: TGTGCCAGCAGTCCGGGACAGGACGAGGGCAACACTGAAGCTTTCTTT; V gene: TRBV12-3/TRBV12-4; CDR3 length: 16; J gene: TRBJ1-1; clone size: -; D gene: TRBD1
CDR3 protein: CASSTGQSSYNEQFF; CDR3 DNA: TGTGCCAGCAGCACAGGGCAGAGCTCCTACAATGAGCAGTTCTTC; V gene: TRBV7-8; CDR3 length: 15; J gene: TRBJ2-1; clone size: -; D gene: -
CDR3 protein: CSADLDRGDQPQHF; CDR3 DNA: TGCAGTGCTGATCTAGACAGGGGCGATCAGCCCCAGCATTTT; V gene: TRBV20-1; CDR3 length: 14; J gene: TRBJ1-5; clone size: few; D gene: TRBD1
CDR3 protein: CASSIDGLSNQPQHF; CDR3 DNA: TGTGCCAGTAGTATAGATGGCCTTAGCAATCAGCCCCAGCATTTT; V gene: TRBV19; CDR3 length: 15; J gene: TRBJ1-5; clone size: -; D gene: -
CDR3 protein: CASSSSQQGVQETQYF; CDR3 DNA: TGTGCCAGCAGTTCCTCCCAACAGGGCGTCCAAGAGACCCAGTACTTC; V gene: TRBV12-3/TRBV12-4; CDR3 length: 16; J gene: TRBJ2-5; clone size: many; D gene: -
CDR3 protein: CASSQDFGTSALTDTQYF; CDR3 DNA: TGTGCCAGCAGCCAAGATTTCGGGACTAGCGCCCTCACAGATACGCAGTATTTT; V gene: TRBV3-1; CDR3 length: 18; J gene: TRBJ2-3; clone size: -; D gene: TRBD2
CDR3 protein: CASSPPPGRGKSTEAFF; CDR3 DNA: TGTGCCAGCAGCCCCCCCCCCGGCAGGGGGAAGAGCACTGAAGCTTTCTTT; V gene: TRBV28; CDR3 length: 17; J gene: TRBJ1-1; clone size: few; D gene: TRBD1
CDR3 protein: CAISAAQTNEKLFF; CDR3 DNA: TGTGCCATCAGTGCGGCACAGACTAATGAAAAACTGTTTTTT; V gene: TRBV10-3; CDR3 length: 14; J gene: TRBJ1-4; clone size: -; D gene: -
CDR3 protein: CAISVLAGNTGELFF; CDR3 DNA: TGTGCCATCAGTGTGCTAGCGGGGAACACCGGGGAGCTGTTTTTT; V gene: TRBV10-3; CDR3 length: 15; J gene: TRBJ2-2; clone size: -; D gene: TRBD2
CDR3 protein: CASSSQTRGRSEKLFF; CDR3 DNA: TGTGCCAGCAGTTCCCAGACCCGAGGGCGGAGTGAAAAACTGTTTTTT; V gene: TRBV28; CDR3 length: 16; J gene: TRBJ1-4; clone size: -; D gene: -
CDR3 protein: CSVPTNTGELFF; CDR3 DNA: TGCAGCGTTCCCACGAACACCGGGGAGCTGTTTTTT; V gene: TRBV29-1; CDR3 length: 12; J gene: TRBJ2-2; clone size: many; D gene: -
CDR3 protein: CASSFGGPMFF; CDR3 DNA: TGTGCCAGCAGTTTTGGGGGACCGATGTTCTTC; V gene: TRBV6-6; CDR3 length: 11; J gene: TRBJ2-1; clone size: -; D gene: -
CDR3 protein: CASSQSDMGQFF; CDR3 DNA: TGTGCCAGCAGCCAGTCTGACATGGGCCAGTTCTTC; V gene: TRBV4-2; CDR3 length: 12; J gene: TRBJ2-1; clone size: many; D gene: -
CDR3 protein: CSVAGRTGGDILFTDTQYF; CDR3 DNA: TGCAGCGTTGCGGGTCGGACAGGGGGCGACATCCTCTTCACAGATACGCAGTATTTT; V gene: TRBV29-1; CDR3 length: 19; J gene: TRBJ2-3; clone size: -; D gene: TRBD1